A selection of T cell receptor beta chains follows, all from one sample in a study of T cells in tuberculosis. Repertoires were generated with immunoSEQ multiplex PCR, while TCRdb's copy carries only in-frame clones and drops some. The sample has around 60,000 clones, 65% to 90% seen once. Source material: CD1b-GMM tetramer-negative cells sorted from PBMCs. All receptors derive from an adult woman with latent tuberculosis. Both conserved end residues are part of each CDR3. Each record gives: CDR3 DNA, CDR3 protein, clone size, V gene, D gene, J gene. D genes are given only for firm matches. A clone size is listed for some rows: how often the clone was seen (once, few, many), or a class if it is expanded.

cdr3_nt: TGTGCCAGCAGTTACGAGACCTACGAGCAGTACTTC
cdr3_aa: CASSYETYEQYF
clone_size: few
v_call: TRBV6-6
d_call: -
j_call: TRBJ2-7

cdr3_nt: TGTGCCAGCAGTGCAGGGACAGGCCTGTTTTTT
cdr3_aa: CASSAGTGLFF
clone_size: -
v_call: TRBV25-1
d_call: TRBD1
j_call: TRBJ1-4

cdr3_nt: TGTGCCAGCACCCGCGGTAGCAATCAGCCCCAGCATTTT
cdr3_aa: CASTRGSNQPQHF
clone_size: -
v_call: TRBV6-5
d_call: -
j_call: TRBJ1-5

cdr3_nt: TGTGCCAGCAGTCAACAGGGGGTTCGGGAGCAGTACTTC
cdr3_aa: CASSQQGVREQYF
clone_size: -
v_call: TRBV27
d_call: TRBD1
j_call: TRBJ2-7

cdr3_nt: TGCGCCAGCAGCCACGGGGGGGCAGGGGGAACTGAAGCTTTCTTT
cdr3_aa: CASSHGGAGGTEAFF
clone_size: -
v_call: TRBV4-3
d_call: TRBD1
j_call: TRBJ1-1

cdr3_nt: TGTGCCAGCAGTGATGGGTTCAGGAGGGGGCGAGGCTACACCTTC
cdr3_aa: CASSDGFRRGRGYTF
clone_size: -
v_call: TRBV2
d_call: TRBD1
j_call: TRBJ1-2

cdr3_nt: TGTGCCAACTTCAATCTAGCGGAATCCACAGATACGCAGTATTTT
cdr3_aa: CANFNLAESTDTQYF
clone_size: once
v_call: TRBV10-3
d_call: TRBD2
j_call: TRBJ2-3

cdr3_nt: TGTGCCAGCAGCCAAGAAGGGACTAGCGGAGATCCAGAGCAGTACTTC
cdr3_aa: CASSQEGTSGDPEQYF
clone_size: -
v_call: TRBV4-2
d_call: TRBD2
j_call: TRBJ2-7

cdr3_nt: TGTGCCAGCAGACGGACAGGGGCTAAAAACATTCAGTACTTC
cdr3_aa: CASRRTGAKNIQYF
clone_size: -
v_call: TRBV28
d_call: TRBD1
j_call: TRBJ2-4

cdr3_nt: TGTGCCAGCAGCTTAGAGGACAGGGGGGGCTACGAGCAGTACTTC
cdr3_aa: CASSLEDRGGYEQYF
clone_size: once
v_call: TRBV7-8
d_call: TRBD1
j_call: TRBJ2-7

cdr3_nt: TGTGCCAGCAGTTACAAGGGGATACCGTCTGAAGCTTTCTTT
cdr3_aa: CASSYKGIPSEAFF
clone_size: -
v_call: TRBV6-5
d_call: -
j_call: TRBJ1-1

cdr3_nt: TGTGCCAGCTCACCACTCCCCAGTAGCGGGGTCCTAGTGGCTTTCTTT
cdr3_aa: CASSPLPSSGVLVAFF
clone_size: -
v_call: TRBV18
d_call: -
j_call: TRBJ1-1

cdr3_nt: TGTGCCAGCCGCGGGGATCACGAGACCCAGTACTTC
cdr3_aa: CASRGDHETQYF
clone_size: -
v_call: TRBV2
d_call: -
j_call: TRBJ2-5

cdr3_nt: TGCGCCAGCAGCTTAATTTCACTAGCGGGGGGCGGCGATGAGCAGTTCTTC
cdr3_aa: CASSLISLAGGGDEQFF
clone_size: -
v_call: TRBV5-1
d_call: TRBD2
j_call: TRBJ2-1

cdr3_nt: TGTGCCAGCAGCCCGTTAGCGGGGGCCCGAACCGAGACCCAGTACTTC
cdr3_aa: CASSPLAGARTETQYF
clone_size: -
v_call: TRBV11-2
d_call: TRBD2
j_call: TRBJ2-5

cdr3_nt: TGTGCCAGCTCACCAGGGACAGCTAATGAAAAACTGTTTTTT
cdr3_aa: CASSPGTANEKLFF
clone_size: -
v_call: TRBV18
d_call: TRBD1
j_call: TRBJ1-4

cdr3_nt: TGTGCCAGCTCACCACTGGCAGGGGGTGTGAACACTGAAGCTTTCTTT
cdr3_aa: CASSPLAGGVNTEAFF
clone_size: -
v_call: TRBV18
d_call: TRBD1
j_call: TRBJ1-1

cdr3_nt: TGCAGTGCTAGCGGGGAGGAGACCCAGTACTTC
cdr3_aa: CSASGEETQYF
clone_size: -
v_call: TRBV20-1
d_call: -
j_call: TRBJ2-5

cdr3_nt: TGTGCCAGCAGCTTAGACGGGAGAGGAACCGGGGAGCTGTTTTTT
cdr3_aa: CASSLDGRGTGELFF
clone_size: -
v_call: TRBV7-2
d_call: -
j_call: TRBJ2-2

cdr3_nt: TGTGCCAGCAGTGCCAGACAGGGGGCGCGGGGGGGATCCGGGGAGCTGTTTTTT
cdr3_aa: CASSARQGARGGSGELFF
clone_size: -
v_call: TRBV25-1
d_call: -
j_call: TRBJ2-2

cdr3_nt: TGTGCCAGCAGTCTGGGACACCTCAGTACCAATAATCAGCCCCAGCATTTT
cdr3_aa: CASSLGHLSTNNQPQHF
clone_size: -
v_call: TRBV28
d_call: -
j_call: TRBJ1-5

cdr3_nt: TGTGCCAGCAGCCTAACGCGGGACACTGAAGCTTTCTTT
cdr3_aa: CASSLTRDTEAFF
clone_size: -
v_call: TRBV7-2
d_call: -
j_call: TRBJ1-1

cdr3_nt: TGTGCCAGCAGCTTAAGAGGGTTCAACGAGCAGTACTTC
cdr3_aa: CASSLRGFNEQYF
clone_size: -
v_call: TRBV7-9
d_call: -
j_call: TRBJ2-7

cdr3_nt: TGCGCCAGCAGTCAGACTAGCGGGACTTGGGGGGCCAAAAACATTCAGTACTTC
cdr3_aa: CASSQTSGTWGAKNIQYF
clone_size: -
v_call: TRBV10-2
d_call: TRBD2
j_call: TRBJ2-4

cdr3_nt: TGTGCCAGCAGCCCTCGGAGCGCTCTCTTTAGCGAGCAGTTCTTC
cdr3_aa: CASSPRSALFSEQFF
clone_size: -
v_call: TRBV7-2
d_call: -
j_call: TRBJ2-1

cdr3_nt: TGTGCCAGCTCACTACAGGGAGAGGGTACTACTGAAGCTTTCTTT
cdr3_aa: CASSLQGEGTTEAFF
clone_size: -
v_call: TRBV18
d_call: -
j_call: TRBJ1-1

cdr3_nt: TGTGCCAGCAGTGTCCCAGACAGGGGGAGGACTGAAGCTTTCTTT
cdr3_aa: CASSVPDRGRTEAFF
clone_size: -
v_call: TRBV6-4
d_call: TRBD1
j_call: TRBJ1-1

cdr3_nt: TGTGCCAGCAGTTTGCAGGGGGGCACCGGGGAGCTGTTTTTT
cdr3_aa: CASSLQGGTGELFF
clone_size: once
v_call: TRBV28
d_call: -
j_call: TRBJ2-2

cdr3_nt: TGTGCCAGCAGCTTAGCGGCTAGCGGGGGGGCCAGTACAGATACGCAGTATTTT
cdr3_aa: CASSLAASGGASTDTQYF
clone_size: -
v_call: TRBV7-2
d_call: TRBD2
j_call: TRBJ2-3

cdr3_nt: TGTGCCAGCAGTTTTCCAGGGATGGGGACCGGGGAGCTGTTTTTT
cdr3_aa: CASSFPGMGTGELFF
clone_size: once
v_call: TRBV6-6
d_call: -
j_call: TRBJ2-2

cdr3_nt: TGTGCCAGCAGACGACAGGGAAAGGATCAGCCCCAGCATTTT
cdr3_aa: CASRRQGKDQPQHF
clone_size: -
v_call: TRBV6-5
d_call: TRBD1
j_call: TRBJ1-5

cdr3_nt: TGTGCCAGCATTCGGGGGACAGCGAACACCGGGGAGCTGTTTTTT
cdr3_aa: CASIRGTANTGELFF
clone_size: -
v_call: TRBV6-6
d_call: -
j_call: TRBJ2-2

cdr3_nt: TGTGCCAGCAGCGTAGACCTAGCGCCTGACAATGAGCAGTTCTTC
cdr3_aa: CASSVDLAPDNEQFF
clone_size: -
v_call: TRBV9
d_call: -
j_call: TRBJ2-1

cdr3_nt: TGTGCCAGCATGGAGACTGAAGCTTTCTTT
cdr3_aa: CASMETEAFF
clone_size: few
v_call: TRBV14
d_call: -
j_call: TRBJ1-1

cdr3_nt: TGCGCCAGCAGAACTGGACTAGCGGGACTTTACGAGCAGTACTTC
cdr3_aa: CASRTGLAGLYEQYF
clone_size: -
v_call: TRBV5-1
d_call: TRBD2
j_call: TRBJ2-7

cdr3_nt: TGTGCCAGCAGCTTAGACCGGTCCACCGGGGAGCTGTTTTTT
cdr3_aa: CASSLDRSTGELFF
clone_size: few
v_call: TRBV7-6
d_call: -
j_call: TRBJ2-2

cdr3_nt: TGTGCCAGCAGCCCAGGGGGGCAGTTCAACTATGGCTACACCTTC
cdr3_aa: CASSPGGQFNYGYTF
clone_size: -
v_call: TRBV7-8
d_call: TRBD1
j_call: TRBJ1-2

cdr3_nt: TGTGCCAGCAGTAAGGACTCGATCTCCTACGAGCAGTACTTC
cdr3_aa: CASSKDSISYEQYF
clone_size: -
v_call: TRBV2
d_call: -
j_call: TRBJ2-7

cdr3_nt: TGCGCCAGCAGCCTCATCCCGGATGGAGGCCCATTTGAAGCTTTCTTT
cdr3_aa: CASSLIPDGGPFEAFF
clone_size: once
v_call: TRBV5-1
d_call: -
j_call: TRBJ1-1

cdr3_nt: TGCAGCCCCGTGGGCCTCTACAATGAGCAGTTCTTC
cdr3_aa: CSPVGLYNEQFF
clone_size: -
v_call: TRBV29-1
d_call: -
j_call: TRBJ2-1

cdr3_nt: TGTGCCAGCAGCGCCACAGGGGCCAAGACCGGGGAGCTGTTTTTT
cdr3_aa: CASSATGAKTGELFF
clone_size: -
v_call: TRBV11-3
d_call: TRBD1
j_call: TRBJ2-2

cdr3_nt: TGTGCCATCAGTGAGTCAACTATCCCTAGCACAGATACGCAGTATTTT
cdr3_aa: CAISESTIPSTDTQYF
clone_size: once
v_call: TRBV10-3
d_call: -
j_call: TRBJ2-3

cdr3_nt: TGTGCCAGTAGTAGCCGGGACAGTCCCTCGGCCAGGTTTTTT
cdr3_aa: CASSSRDSPSARFF
clone_size: -
v_call: TRBV19
d_call: TRBD1
j_call: TRBJ1-4

cdr3_nt: TGCGCCAGCAGCTCGGGACAGGGGCGGGATGAGCAGTTCTTC
cdr3_aa: CASSSGQGRDEQFF
clone_size: -
v_call: TRBV5-1
d_call: TRBD1
j_call: TRBJ2-1

cdr3_nt: TGTGCCACCCGGGGGGACGCCATCGTAGAGGCCCAGCATTTT
cdr3_aa: CATRGDAIVEAQHF
clone_size: -
v_call: TRBV19
d_call: -
j_call: TRBJ1-5

cdr3_nt: TGTGCCAGCTCACCAGGGCAATCTGGGGAGCAGTTCTTC
cdr3_aa: CASSPGQSGEQFF
clone_size: -
v_call: TRBV18
d_call: -
j_call: TRBJ2-1

cdr3_nt: TGTGCCAGCAGCGTAGACGGGGGTAACACCGGGGAGCTGTTTTTT
cdr3_aa: CASSVDGGNTGELFF
clone_size: few
v_call: TRBV9
d_call: -
j_call: TRBJ2-2

cdr3_nt: TGTGCCAGCAGTTCACCCTTTGCCGGGACAGGGGGCGACGAGCAGTACTTC
cdr3_aa: CASSSPFAGTGGDEQYF
clone_size: -
v_call: TRBV28
d_call: TRBD1
j_call: TRBJ2-7

cdr3_nt: TGTGCCAGCAGTTCGATAGCGGGTGGGCTTGGGCTGTTTTTT
cdr3_aa: CASSSIAGGLGLFF
clone_size: -
v_call: TRBV27
d_call: TRBD2
j_call: TRBJ2-2

cdr3_nt: TGTGCCAGCAGCCCACGAGCGGGAACAAAAGAGCAGTACTTC
cdr3_aa: CASSPRAGTKEQYF
clone_size: -
v_call: TRBV7-6
d_call: TRBD2
j_call: TRBJ2-7

cdr3_nt: TGCGCCAGCAGCTTGGATACGGGGACCCAGTACTTC
cdr3_aa: CASSLDTGTQYF
clone_size: -
v_call: TRBV5-1
d_call: -
j_call: TRBJ2-5